These T cell receptor beta chains were read from a single sample in a study of identifying expanded T cells in peripheral blood. This table comes from immunoSEQ multiplex PCR, and its TCRdb copy is limited to in-frame clones, with some not included. The table has approximately 100,000 clones, around 89% seen once. Input material: blood. These receptors came from a person aged 18 to 75 in good health. The CDR3 runs from the conserved cysteine through the conserved F or W. The order of the fields is D gene, clone size, J gene, V gene, CDR3 protein, CDR3 DNA. A D gene is named only where the DNA matches it firmly. Clone size is given for some rows only: seen once, a few or many times, or a class if the clone is expanded.

-,-,TRBJ1-5,TRBV19,CASSSSWGSNQPQHF,TGTGCCAGTAGTAGCTCTTGGGGGAGCAATCAGCCCCAGCATTTT
-,-,TRBJ1-2,TRBV13,CASSLGSGFAGYTF,TGTGCCAGCAGCTTAGGATCAGGGTTTGCTGGCTACACCTTC
-,-,TRBJ2-3,TRBV14,CASSQDSGQAWDTQYF,TGTGCCAGCAGCCAGGATAGCGGACAGGCATGGGATACGCAGTATTTT
-,-,TRBJ2-3,TRBV11-3,CASSREGDTDTQYF,TGTGCCAGCAGCCGGGAAGGGGACACAGATACGCAGTATTTT
-,-,TRBJ2-3,TRBV7-9,CASSPAVGRTDTQYF,TGTGCCAGCAGCCCCGCCGTGGGCAGAACAGATACGCAGTATTTT
-,-,TRBJ1-1,TRBV28,CASSLIRPVNTEAFF,TGTGCCAGCAGTTTAATCCGGCCGGTTAACACTGAAGCTTTCTTT
TRBD1,-,TRBJ2-7,TRBV7-9,CASSPWTGTYEQYF,TGTGCCAGCAGCCCTTGGACAGGGACCTACGAGCAGTACTTC
TRBD1,-,TRBJ1-1,TRBV6-5,CASSYPRGTAEAFF,TGTGCCAGCAGTTACCCTAGAGGGACAGCTGAAGCTTTCTTT
-,-,TRBJ1-2,TRBV2,CASSEMGAVNYGYTF,TGTGCCAGCAGTGAAATGGGGGCGGTTAACTATGGCTACACCTTC
TRBD1,-,TRBJ2-3,TRBV11-2,CASSPIRQGGDTQYF,TGTGCCAGCAGCCCAATCCGACAGGGCGGAGATACGCAGTATTTT
-,-,TRBJ2-1,TRBV20-1,CSARSNEQFF,TGCAGTGCTAGGTCCAATGAGCAGTTCTTC
-,-,TRBJ1-2,TRBV19,CASIPGRSLYGGYTF,TGTGCCAGTATTCCCGGACGGAGCCTCTATGGCGGCTACACCTTC
-,-,TRBJ2-7,TRBV7-9,CASSPSEGGVVEQYF,TGTGCCAGCAGCCCCTCCGAGGGGGGAGTTGTCGAGCAGTACTTC
TRBD1,-,TRBJ2-7,TRBV28,CASNDRGGDYYEQYF,TGTGCCAGCAACGACAGGGGGGGGGACTACTACGAGCAGTACTTC
-,-,TRBJ1-1,TRBV10-3,CAISRGGGLGNTEAFF,TGTGCCATCAGTCGAGGGGGTGGTTTAGGGAACACTGAAGCTTTCTTT
-,-,TRBJ1-1,TRBV5-4,CASSGPTEMNTEAFF,TGTGCCAGCAGCGGGCCGACAGAGATGAACACTGAAGCTTTCTTT
-,-,TRBJ2-5,TRBV6-5,CASSYSQGTQYF,TGTGCCAGCAGTTACTCGCAGGGTACCCAGTACTTC
-,-,TRBJ1-1,TRBV28,CASSTSPPWEAFF,TGTGCCAGCAGTACGTCTCCCCCGTGGGAAGCTTTCTTT
-,-,TRBJ1-2,TRBV20-1,CSAPDYGYTF,TGCAGTGCCCCGGATTATGGCTACACCTTC
-,-,TRBJ2-2,TRBV18,CASSQDGELFF,TGTGCCAGCTCACAGGACGGGGAGCTGTTTTTT
-,-,TRBJ2-7,TRBV7-2,CASSLQRGTYEQYF,TGTGCCAGCAGCTTACAACGGGGCACCTACGAGCAGTACTTC
TRBD1,-,TRBJ2-1,TRBV14,CASSQEYRGSDNEQFF,TGTGCCAGCAGCCAAGAATACAGGGGGTCCGACAATGAGCAGTTCTTC
TRBD1,-,TRBJ2-2,TRBV29-1,CSATGDTGELFF,TGCAGCGCCACAGGGGACACCGGGGAGCTGTTTTTT
TRBD1,-,TRBJ1-3,TRBV7-2,CASSLTGVASGNTIYF,TGTGCCAGCAGCTTAACAGGGGTTGCCTCTGGAAACACCATATATTTT
-,-,TRBJ2-3,TRBV27,CASSLWRGPMDTQYF,TGTGCCAGCAGTTTATGGCGGGGCCCTATGGATACGCAGTATTTT
-,-,TRBJ2-3,TRBV7-9,CASSLSYRGPRTDTQYF,TGTGCCAGCAGCTTATCCTATCGAGGACCCCGCACAGATACGCAGTATTTT
-,-,TRBJ2-1,TRBV11-1,CASSLGEEGPQQFF,TGTGCCAGCAGCTTAGGAGAAGAGGGGCCCCAGCAGTTCTTC
-,few,TRBJ1-1,TRBV7-9,CASSFPSGKAFF,TGTGCCAGCAGCTTCCCGTCGGGTAAGGCTTTCTTT
-,-,TRBJ2-7,TRBV4-3,CASSQERGIYEQYF,TGCGCCAGCAGCCAAGAAAGGGGGATCTACGAGCAGTACTTC
TRBD1,-,TRBJ1-4,TRBV5-4,CASSPQGGLNEKLFF,TGTGCCAGCAGCCCCCAGGGGGGCCTGAATGAAAAACTGTTTTTT
TRBD2,-,TRBJ2-3,TRBV2,CASSVGALAGGRSTDTQYF,TGTGCCAGCAGTGTCGGGGCGCTAGCGGGGGGAAGGAGCACAGATACGCAGTATTTT
-,-,TRBJ2-7,TRBV6-1,CASSGLGGEYEQYF,TGTGCCAGCAGTGGCTTGGGGGGCGAATACGAGCAGTACTTC
-,-,TRBJ2-3,TRBV20-1,CSAPLGDTQYF,TGCAGTGCTCCCCTGGGAGATACGCAGTATTTT
-,-,TRBJ1-2,TRBV11-2,CASSLGRGGYTF,TGTGCCAGCAGCTTAGGAAGGGGCGGCTACACCTTC
-,-,TRBJ1-5,TRBV28,CASSLMAVVEQPQHF,TGTGCCAGCAGTTTAATGGCAGTAGTAGAGCAGCCCCAGCATTTT
-,-,TRBJ1-2,TRBV15,CATSSYQGSNYGYTF,TGTGCCACCAGCAGTTACCAGGGCTCCAACTATGGCTACACCTTC
TRBD1,-,TRBJ2-6,TRBV18,CASSGLLDRSYVLTF,TGTGCCAGCTCCGGTCTTCTGGACAGGAGCTACGTCCTGACTTTC
-,-,TRBJ1-1,TRBV29-1,CSVTWDTEAFF,TGCAGCGTTACCTGGGACACTGAAGCTTTCTTT
-,-,TRBJ1-5,TRBV7-8,CASSLGRNLGVLQPQHF,TGTGCCAGCAGCTTAGGCCGGAACTTGGGTGTTCTTCAGCCCCAGCATTTT
TRBD1,-,TRBJ1-2,TRBV27,CASSTEQGGGSGYTF,TGTGCCAGCAGTACCGAACAGGGGGGAGGGTCTGGCTACACCTTC
-,-,TRBJ1-1,TRBV6-5,CATGTALFEAFF,TGTGCCACCGGGACCGCCTTGTTTGAAGCTTTCTTT
-,-,TRBJ1-4,TRBV18,CASSPSVEFTTNEKLFF,TGTGCCAGCTCCCCGTCAGTGGAGTTTACAACTAATGAAAAACTGTTTTTT
-,-,TRBJ2-7,TRBV5-1,CASTKQGLGTYEQYF,TGCGCCAGCACTAAACAGGGTTTAGGTACCTACGAGCAGTACTTC
-,-,TRBJ1-1,TRBV11-2,CASSFQGATEAFF,TGTGCCAGCAGCTTTCAGGGAGCCACTGAAGCTTTCTTT
-,once,TRBJ2-3,TRBV11-3,CASSPGGQGDTQYF,TGTGCCAGCAGCCCGGGGGGCCAGGGAGATACGCAGTATTTT
TRBD1,-,TRBJ1-2,TRBV7-2,CASSLTGGADYGYTF,TGTGCCAGCAGCTTAACAGGGGGCGCTGACTATGGCTACACCTTC
-,-,TRBJ1-5,TRBV19,CASSIWGQSRNQPQHF,TGTGCCAGTAGTATCTGGGGGCAGTCCCGCAATCAGCCCCAGCATTTT
-,-,TRBJ2-1,TRBV9,CASSVASGVRRNEQFF,TGTGCCAGCAGCGTAGCCAGTGGGGTCAGGAGGAATGAGCAGTTCTTC
-,-,TRBJ1-5,TRBV19,CASSGSAGTANIDQPQHF,TGTGCCAGTAGCGGGTCCGCCGGGACGGCAAATATTGATCAGCCCCAGCATTTT
-,-,TRBJ1-1,TRBV6-5,CASSYSPTRTEAFF,TGTGCCAGCAGTTACTCGCCGACCCGGACTGAAGCTTTCTTT
-,-,TRBJ2-3,TRBV5-8,CASSSLGDTQYF,TGTGCCAGCAGCTCCCTAGGGGATACGCAGTATTTT
TRBD2,once,TRBJ2-5,TRBV30,CAWSVVGGAQTQYF,TGTGCCTGGAGCGTCGTCGGGGGGGCACAGACCCAGTACTTC
-,-,TRBJ2-5,TRBV15,CATSRDLEKPQETQYF,TGTGCCACCAGCAGAGATTTGGAAAAACCGCAAGAGACCCAGTACTTC